The next 20 T cell receptor beta chains were all read from a single sample in a study of response to subunit inactivated influenza vaccine. TCRdb redid the calling of the RT-PCR reads with MiXCR, one entry per CDR3 protein. The table includes about 540,000 distinct CDR3 sequences, around a quarter detected once. These data also featured in a second study, about T cells expressing NK-cell markers. That work states: Making the TCR beta cDNA relied on 5'RACE template switching with UMIs.

The sequenced sample was CD4+ T cells sorted from PBMCs, obtained 12 days after vaccination. The receptors come from a man aged 50-60 years who received an inactivated influenza vaccine.

This chain links TRBV20-1 with TRBJ2-5; D call uncertain. CDR1 and CDR2 (germline): DFQATT, SNEGSKA (reference sequence). This CDR3 spans 12 amino acids. Trimming took 3 bases from V and 0 from J, leaving 5 bases between them. CDR3 DNA sequence: TGCAGTGCTAGGCCGTACCAAGAGACCCAGTACTTC. Encoded protein: CSARPYQETQYF.

This clonotype appeared once. The chain employs TRBV5-1 and TRBJ2-2; 10 bases line up with TRBD1. The germline V gene encodes CDR1 SGHRS and CDR2 YFSETQ. CDR3 length equals 13 residues. The V segment lost 4 bases and the J segment 6 bases; nucleotides outside the gene matches: 0. The DNA of the CDR3 is TGCGCCAGCAGCGGACAGGGGGCCGGGGAGCTGTTTTTT. It codes for CASSGQGAGELFF.

This chain uses TRBV27 with TRBJ2-3; 12 bases match TRBD2. This CDR3 region has 17 residues. The V segment lost 6 bases and the J segment 5 bases; nucleotides outside the gene matches: 12. From germline, CDR1 is MNHEY and CDR2 SMNVEV (reference sequence). In DNA, the CDR3 is TGTGCCAGCAGGAGATCCCGGACTAGCGGGATAGAAGATACGCAGTATTTT. Amino acid sequence: CASRRSRTSGIEDTQYF.

This clonotype occurred many times. The genes are TRBV29-1 and TRBJ2-7, with D tentatively TRBD2 (5 bases). The CDR3 has 13 residues. CDR1 SQVTM and CDR2 ANQGSEA come from the germline V gene. Between the trimmed V and J ends, which lost 4 bases and 0 bases, there was a span of 10 bases. The CDR3 reads CSVASRYSYEQYF. The DNA of the CDR3 is TGCAGCGTTGCTAGCCGATACTCCTACGAGCAGTACTTC.

This clonotype turned up a few times. V and J are TRBV28 and TRBJ2-5, with D unclear. Trimming left V 2 bases short and J 6 bases short, with 13 bases between. This CDR3 is 14 amino acids long. The germline CDR1 and CDR2 sequences are MDHEN and SYDVKM. Here the CDR3 reads CASSLTATPQTQYF. In DNA, the CDR3 is TGTGCCAGCAGTTTAACCGCTACCCCACAGACCCAGTACTTC.

This clonotype was seen more than once but under ten times. DNA of the CDR3: TGTGCCAGCAGCTACAGGGGAAAATTAGGCGGGGAGCTGTTTTTT. Encoded protein: CASSYRGKLGGELFF. The chain has TRBV7-8 and TRBJ2-2; 7 bases are a match to TRBD1. This CDR3 spans 15 amino acids. Germline CDR1 and CDR2: SGHVS and FQNEAQ. With 4 bases clipped from V and 7 bases from J, the junction kept 9 bases outside the gene matches. Combining the CDR3 with reference TRBV7-8 and TRBJ2-2 gives the whole variable domain GAGVSQSPRYKVAKRGQDVALRCDPISGHVSLFWYQQALGQGPEFLTYFQNEAQLDKSGLPSDRFFAERPEGSVSTLKIQRTQQEDSAVYLCASSYRGKLGGELFFGEGSRLTVL.

This clonotype was counted many times. The chain has TRBV20-1 and TRBJ2-7; TRBD2 agrees at 16 bases. Per the germline V gene, CDR1 is DFQATT and CDR2 is SNEGSKA (reference sequence). V was pared by 5 bases and J by 7 bases, with 5 bases of the junction left unmatched. The CDR3 spans 14 residues. This chain's CDR3 is CSAGTGLAGGEQYF. DNA for the CDR3: TGCAGTGCTGGGACGGGACTAGCGGGAGGGGAGCAGTACTTC.

The rearrangement uses TRBV5-1 and TRBJ2-3, with TRBD1 matching over 8 bases. The germline V gene has CDR1 SGHRS and CDR2 YFSETQ. The CDR3 length is 15 residues. V shed 3 bases and J 0 bases; nucleotides not matched to a gene: 3. The CDR3 bases are TGCGCCAGCAGCTGGACAGGGCGTAGCACAGATACGCAGTATTTT. Its protein product is CASSWTGRSTDTQYF.

This clonotype was observed a few times. The chain couples TRBV20-1 to TRBJ1-1; a weak D match, TRBD1 (6 bases). Trimming shortened V by 0 bases and J by 2 bases, and 19 bases separated the two germline ends. Germline values: CDR1 DFQATT, CDR2 SNEGSKA (reference sequence). The CDR3 runs to 17 residues. The CDR3 here is CSARDFETGTPNTEAFF. In DNA, the CDR3 is TGCAGTGCTAGAGATTTTGAGACCGGGACACCAAACACTGAAGCTTTCTTT.

This clonotype was seen ten or more times. The chain carries TRBV9 and TRBJ1-4; 9 bases line up with TRBD1. Unmatched junction bases numbered 6, after V lost 3 bases and J lost 3 bases. This CDR3 spans 16 amino acids. Germline V gene lookup returns CDR1 SGDLS and CDR2 YYNGEE. The CDR3 DNA reads as TGTGCCAGCAGCGCGGGAGGACAGGGGCCTAATGAAAAACTGTTTTTT. Residues: CASSAGGQGPNEKLFF. Together with reference TRBV9 and TRBJ1-4, the CDR3 gives the full variable domain: DSGVTQTPKHLITATGQRVTLRCSPRSGDLSVYWYQQSLDQGLQFLIQYYNGEERAKGNILERFSAQQFPDLHSELNLSSLELGDSALYFCASSAGGQGPNEKLFFGSGTQLSVL.

This clonotype was picked up a small number of times. The rearrangement links TRBV10-3 to TRBJ2-7; D is perhaps TRBD2 (6 bases). Germline CDR1 reads ENHRY; CDR2 reads SYGVKD. V lost 4 bases to trimming and J lost 11 bases, with 12 bases between them. The CDR3 spans 11 residues. In nucleotides, the CDR3 is TGTGCCATCAGTGGGGGGGACTCAAAGTACTTC. Residues: CAISGGDSKYF.

V is TRBV25-1 and J is TRBJ1-6; D is ambiguous. Germline CDR1 MGHDK, CDR2 SYGVNS. Deletions cut 2 bases from V and 8 bases from J, with 10 bases between. This CDR3 spans 14 amino acids. The CDR3 DNA reads as TGTGCCAGCAGTGAAGGCGCCGGTCATTCACCCCTCCACTTT. Its protein is CASSEGAGHSPLHF.

This clonotype was seen a few times. The V and J genes are TRBV30 and TRBJ1-2, with D unresolved. CDR3 length: 12 residues. Germline CDR1 GTSNPN, CDR2 SVGIG (reference sequence). Trimming shortened V by 0 bases and J by 5 bases, and 7 bases separated the two germline ends. The CDR3 DNA reads as TGTGCCTGGAGTGTGGCAGGTTATGGCTACACCTTC. It encodes CAWSVAGYGYTF.

Note on this clonotype: Given a much more abundant clone one base away, this may be a read error. This chain uses TRBV20-1 with TRBJ2-1, with D hard to call. The germline CDR1 and CDR2 sequences are DFQATT and SNEGSKA (reference sequence). V lost 1 base to trimming and J lost 8 bases, with 3 bases between them. The CDR3 extends over 10 amino acids. The CDR3 DNA is TGCAGTGCTAGAGTGGATGAGCAGTTCTTC. Protein sequence: CSARVDEQFF.

This clonotype was counted only a few times. J is TRBJ2-7 and V is TRBV5-1; the match to TRBD1 covers 9 bases. The V gene end was trimmed by 4 bases and the J gene end by 2 bases; junction bases not matched to a gene: 4. The V gene's germline CDR1 is SGHRS and CDR2 YFSETQ. CDR3 length: 14 residues. In DNA form, the CDR3 reads TGCGCCAGCAGCGAGGGACAGGGACCCTACGAGCAGTACTTC. Residues: CASSEGQGPYEQYF. Full variable domain (outside the CDR3, taken from reference TRBV5-1 and TRBJ2-7): KAGVTQTPRYLIKTRGQQVTLSCSPISGHRSVSWYQQTPGQGLQFLFEYFSETQRNKGNFPGRFSGRQFSNSRSEMNVSTLELGDSALYLCASSEGQGPYEQYFGPGTRLTVT.

This clonotype was counted a few times. J is TRBJ2-3 and V is TRBV7-6; the D gene is possibly TRBD2 (6 bases). V dropped 0 bases and J dropped 6 bases, with 13 bases sitting between them. Germline V gene lookup returns CDR1 SGHVS and CDR2 FNYEAQ. The CDR3 extends over 15 amino acids. The CDR3 sequence is CASSLATLATDTQYF. The CDR3 DNA follows: TGTGCCAGCAGCTTAGCAACTCTAGCGACCGATACGCAGTATTTT.

This clonotype was seen repeatedly, ten times or more. The chain links TRBV7-6 to TRBJ1-4; possibly TRBD1 for D (5 bases). V lost 6 bases and J 7 bases, leaving 18 bases between the germline ends. Germline V gene sequence: CDR1 SGHVS, CDR2 FNYEAQ. There are 15 residues in the CDR3. CDR3 loop: CASSRNGRVGEKLFF. The CDR3 bases are TGTGCCAGCAGTAGAAACGGCAGGGTGGGTGAAAAACTGTTTTTT.

V is TRBV4-1 and J is TRBJ1-5, with no clear D. The V gene lost 1 base and the J gene lost 0 bases, with 4 bases spanning the gap. The germline V gene has CDR1 MGHRA and CDR2 YSYEKL. This CDR3 has 14 amino acids. The CDR3 reads CASSQAISNQPQHF. DNA of the CDR3: TGCGCCAGCAGCCAAGCGATTAGCAATCAGCCCCAGCATTTT.

This clonotype showed up just a few times. V is TRBV5-1 and J is TRBJ2-3, with D possibly TRBD1 on 6 matching bases. Looked up from germline, CDR1 is SGHRS and CDR2 is YFSETQ. The CDR3 contains 13 residues. V dropped 3 bases and J dropped 9 bases, with 14 bases sitting between them. The CDR3 region has the DNA TGCGCCAGCAGCTCACCAGGGGAGAAGACGCAGTATTTT. Amino acids: CASSSPGEKTQYF. Together with reference TRBV5-1 and TRBJ2-3, the CDR3 gives the full variable domain: KAGVTQTPRYLIKTRGQQVTLSCSPISGHRSVSWYQQTPGQGLQFLFEYFSETQRNKGNFPGRFSGRQFSNSRSEMNVSTLELGDSALYLCASSSPGEKTQYFGPGTRLTVL.

This chain uses TRBV7-2 with TRBJ1-2; D remains unclear. From germline, CDR1 is SGHTA and CDR2 FQGNSA. This CDR3 has 13 residues. V lost 5 bases, J lost 3 bases, and 10 bases lay in between. CDR3: CASSLDVYYGYTF. The CDR3 nucleotides are TGTGCCAGCAGCCTCGACGTCTACTATGGCTACACCTTC.